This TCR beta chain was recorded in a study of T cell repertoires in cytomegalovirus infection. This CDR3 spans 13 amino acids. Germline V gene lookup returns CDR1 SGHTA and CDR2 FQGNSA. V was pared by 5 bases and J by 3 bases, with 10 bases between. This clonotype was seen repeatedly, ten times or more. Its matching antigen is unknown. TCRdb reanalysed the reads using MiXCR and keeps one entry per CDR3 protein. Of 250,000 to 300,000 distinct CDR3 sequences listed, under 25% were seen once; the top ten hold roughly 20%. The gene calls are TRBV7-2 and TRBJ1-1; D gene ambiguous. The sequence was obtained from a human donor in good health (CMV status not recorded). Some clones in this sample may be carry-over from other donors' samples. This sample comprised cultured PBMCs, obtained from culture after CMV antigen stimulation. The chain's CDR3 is CASSLLRDTEAFF. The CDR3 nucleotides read TGTGCCAGCAGCCTACTCCGGGACACTGAAGCTTTCTTT. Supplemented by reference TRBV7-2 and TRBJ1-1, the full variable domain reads GAGVSQSPSNKVTEKGKDVELRCDPISGHTALYWYRQSLGQGLEFLIYFQGNSAPDKSGLPSDRFSAERTGGSVSTLTIQRTQQEDSAVYLCASSLLRDTEAFFGQGTRLTVV.